Below, 30 T cell receptor beta chains from the same sample are listed, as sequenced in a study of T cells expressing NK-cell markers. TCRdb re-called the 5' RACE reads and shows each CDR3 protein once, DNA omitted. This sample's table reports 150,000 to 180,000 distinct CDR3 sequences. Sequenced input: blood T cells: a sorted CD56 or NKG2C T cell subset, CD4+ or CD8+ T cells, or bulk PBMC T cells (not recorded which). These receptors originate from a woman between 50 and 59 years old in good health.

J is TRBJ1-1 and V is TRBV4-1; checking the TCRdb D call of TRBD1 is not possible without DNA. The CDR3 length is 16 residues. Germline V gives CDR1 MGHRA, CDR2 YSYEKL. CDR3 in amino acids: CASSHKVDGATSEAFF.

The chain employs TRBV7-9 and TRBJ2-3; with no DNA, the TCRdb D assignment of TRBD1 cannot be verified. Germline V gene lookup returns CDR1 SEHNR and CDR2 FQNEAQ (reference sequence). CDR3 length equals 13 residues. CDR3 in amino acids: CASKAGGTDTQYF. Complete variable domain (other parts from reference TRBV7-9 and TRBJ2-3): DTGVSQNPRHKITKRGQNVTFRCDPISEHNRLYWYRQTLGQGPEFLTYFQNEAQLEKSRLLSDRFSAERPKGSFSTLEIQRTEQGDSAMYLCASKAGGTDTQYFGPGTRLTVL.

The chain recombines TRBV27 with TRBJ1-1; TCRdb indicates TRBD1, and absent DNA this call remains unverified. The CDR3 contains 16 residues. Germline lookup yields CDR1 MNHEY and CDR2 SMNVEV (reference sequence). This chain's CDR3 is CASITGGGAGGTEAFF.

The rearrangement links TRBV29-1 to TRBJ2-1; TCRdb's D call of TRBD2 is untestable without DNA. The germline V gene encodes CDR1 SQVTM and CDR2 ANQGSEA. CDR3 length equals 17 residues. This CDR3 reads CSVATTLAGESDNEQFF.

CDR3 region: CATRGTSGRSSYEQYF. The chain uses TRBV10-3 and TRBJ2-7; the TCRdb D gene call, TRBD2, has no DNA to confirm it. CDR1 is ENHRY, CDR2 SYGVKD, per germline. The CDR3 is 16 residues long.

The rearrangement joins TRBV20-1 to TRBJ2-3. Germline V gene data show CDR1 as DFQATT and CDR2 as SNEGSKA (reference sequence). The CDR3 has 12 amino acids. CDR3 sequence: CSALFETYTQYF.

This chain joins TRBV27 and TRBJ2-3; the D call from TCRdb, TRBD2, cannot be confirmed without DNA. This CDR3 has 15 residues. CDR1 and CDR2 (germline): MNHEY, SMNVEV (reference sequence). The CDR3 protein is CASSLGTSSTDTQYF.

This rearrangement joins TRBV27 to TRBJ2-2; checking the TCRdb D call of TRBD2 is not possible without DNA. This CDR3 region has 16 residues. CDR1 and CDR2 (germline): MNHEY, SMNVEV (reference sequence). CDR3 sequence: CASSYVGLADTGELFF.

V and J are TRBV12-3 or TRBV12-4 and TRBJ2-7; the TCRdb call, TRBD1, lacks DNA for checking. This CDR3 comprises 15 residues. CDR3: CASSLAGWGRDEQYF.

The gene calls are TRBV5-1 and TRBJ2-3; TCRdb returns TRBD1, unconfirmable since there is no DNA. The CDR3 extends over 13 amino acids. Looked up from germline, CDR1 is SGHRS and CDR2 is YFSETQ. This chain's CDR3 is CASSWAGDDTQYF.

The V call is TRBV4-1, the J call TRBJ1-1; TCRdb lists TRBD1, though no DNA is available to test this call. The length of the CDR3 is 17 residues. CDR1 MGHRA and CDR2 YSYEKL come from the germline V gene. CDR3 sequence reads: CASSQDLGTGASTEAFF.

The chain recombines TRBV15 with TRBJ2-3; TCRdb's D gene call, TRBD1, goes unchecked for lack of DNA. This CDR3 is built from 16 residues. The germline gives CDR1 LNHNV, CDR2 YYDKDF (reference sequence). CDR3 residues: CATSRVGTGYPDTQYF.

The rearrangement uses TRBV5-1 and TRBJ1-2; with no DNA, the TCRdb D assignment of TRBD1 cannot be verified. Germline-derived CDR1 and CDR2 are SGHRS and YFSETQ. The CDR3 runs to 13 residues. The CDR3 is CASSTGQGGGYTF.

The gene calls are TRBV2 and TRBJ2-5; TCRdb names TRBD1, which stays unverified in the absence of DNA. The CDR3 runs 14 residues. CDR1 is SNHLY and CDR2 is FYNNEI in the germline V gene. This CDR3 reads CASSRGITGETQYF.

V and J are TRBV27 and TRBJ1-5; TCRdb lists TRBD1, though no DNA is available to test this call. The V gene's germline CDR1 is MNHEY and CDR2 SMNVEV (reference sequence). This CDR3 has 14 amino acids. The CDR3 here is CASSTNGGNQPQHF.

This chain links TRBV2 with TRBJ2-2. The CDR3 contains 15 residues. Germline V gene lookup returns CDR1 SNHLY and CDR2 FYNNEI. CDR3 amino acids: CASSYSGSSTGELFF.

The gene calls are TRBV24-1 and TRBJ1-5. The CDR3 loop spans 12 amino acids. CDR1 and CDR2 (germline): KGHDR, SFDVKD. The CDR3 loop reads CATSNGWQPQHF.

V usage is TRBV6-5 and J usage is TRBJ1-4; TCRdb designates TRBD1, a call that cannot be tested without DNA. The CDR3 is 18 amino acids. Looked up from germline, CDR1 is MNHEY and CDR2 is SVGAGI. CDR3 in amino acids: CASSYSKTGPATNEKLFF.

The rearrangement links TRBV2 to TRBJ2-4. CDR3 length equals 14 residues. Per the germline V gene, CDR1 is SNHLY and CDR2 is FYNNEI. The CDR3 loop reads CATTRSIAKNIQYF. The full variable domain, with the rest looked up from reference TRBV2 and TRBJ2-4, is EPEVTQTPSHQVTQMGQEVILRCVPISNHLYFYWYRQILGQKVEFLVSFYNNEISEKSEIFDDQFSVERPDGSNFTLKIRSTKLEDSAMYFCATTRSIAKNIQYFGAGTRLSVL.

This sequence joins TRBV3-1 and TRBJ1-4. The V gene's germline CDR1 is LGHDT and CDR2 YNNKEL (reference sequence). The CDR3 runs to 16 residues. The CDR3 sequence is CASSQVRRRDGEKLFF.

V usage is TRBV20-1 and J usage is TRBJ1-5; with no DNA, the TCRdb D assignment of TRBD1 cannot be verified. This CDR3 contains 14 residues. Germline V gene lookup returns CDR1 DFQATT and CDR2 SNEGSKA (reference sequence). CDR3 in amino acids: CSARQGEGNQPQHF.

The CDR3 here is CASKGLAGVLGELFF. The chain carries TRBV19 and TRBJ2-2; TCRdb reports TRBD2, a call that lacks DNA to check it against. This CDR3 has 15 residues. CDR1 and CDR2 (germline): LNHDA, SQIVND (reference sequence).

The genes are TRBV3-1 and TRBJ1-1. The CDR3 runs to 11 residues. CDR1 is LGHDT, CDR2 YNNKEL, per germline (reference sequence). The chain's CDR3 is CASSEAGEAFF. Supplemented by reference TRBV3-1 and TRBJ1-1, the full variable domain reads DTAVSQTPKYLVTQMGNDKSIKCEQNLGHDTMYWYKQDSKKFLKIMFSYNNKELIINETVPNRFSPKSPDKAHLNLHINSLELGDSAVYFCASSEAGEAFFGQGTRLTVV.

The chain uses TRBV29-1 and TRBJ2-7; TCRdb outputs TRBD1, but without DNA this stays unchecked. CDR1 is SQVTM and CDR2 is ANQGSEA in the germline V gene. The CDR3 consists of 14 residues. CDR3 loop: CSVGGTVSSYEQYF.

The V gene is TRBV7-9, the J gene TRBJ1-5; the D call from TCRdb, TRBD1, cannot be confirmed without DNA. The CDR3 consists of 15 residues. Germline CDR1 is SEHNR and CDR2 is FQNEAQ (reference sequence). CDR3: CASSLSGQGDQPQHF.

The V and J genes are TRBV5-1 and TRBJ2-1; TCRdb outputs TRBD2, but without DNA this stays unchecked. The CDR3 length is 16 residues. CDR1 SGHRS and CDR2 YFSETQ come from the germline V gene. This CDR3 reads CASSLERAGGPNEQFF.

The chain has TRBV27 and TRBJ1-2; as DNA is missing, the TRBD1 call by TCRdb cannot be tested. Germline values: CDR1 MNHEY, CDR2 SMNVEV (reference sequence). The CDR3 spans 16 residues. This chain's CDR3 is CASSLGPLPYSYGYTF.

This chain uses TRBV3-1 with TRBJ1-3. This CDR3 has 16 residues. Germline CDR1 and CDR2: LGHDT and YNNKEL (reference sequence). CDR3 in amino acids: CASSQDSWTTGNTIYF.

The chain uses TRBV11-2 and TRBJ1-4; TCRdb selects TRBD1, and the lack of DNA leaves this call unchecked. The CDR3 contains 17 residues. Germline V gives CDR1 SGHAT, CDR2 FQNNGV. CDR3 residues: CASSSPRQGASNEKLFF.

The rearrangement joins TRBV5-1 to TRBJ1-1. In germline, CDR1 is SGHRS, CDR2 YFSETQ. The CDR3 is 14 amino acids. The CDR3 protein is CASSLAQGGSEAFF.